Listed below are T cell receptor beta chains from one sample, sequenced in a study of cytomegalovirus exposure and HLA in healthy donors. Clones were read by immunoSEQ multiplex PCR, and TCRdb kept only the in-frame ones, dropping some. The data show 130,000 or so clones, under 80% seen once. Sequenced: PBMCs. The origin of the receptors is a man aged 18-30 years in good health and CMV-seropositive. Both conserved end residues are part of each CDR3. The D gene is left open where the match is weak. The size entry is marked missing in some rows and otherwise reads once, few, many or a size class.

d_call	v_call	clone_size	j_call	cdr3_nt	cdr3_aa
.	TRBV7-9	.	TRBJ1-1	TGTGCCAGCAGCTTAGATAGGGGAGGGCCCCACACTGAAGCTTTCTTT	CASSLDRGGPHTEAFF
.	TRBV9	.	TRBJ1-4	TGTGCCAGCAGCGCCGACAGTTCACCAACTAATGAAAAACTGTTTTTT	CASSADSSPTNEKLFF
.	TRBV6-6	few	TRBJ1-2	TGTGCCAGCAGTTACGACGGGACTTTATATGGCTACACCTTC	CASSYDGTLYGYTF
.	TRBV12-2	.	TRBJ2-1	TGTGCAAGTCGCTTACGGGGACTAGCGGGATACAATGAGCAGTTCTTC	CASRLRGLAGYNEQFF
.	TRBV2	.	TRBJ2-3	TGTGCCAGCAGTGCCCGGAGCACAGATACGCAGTATTTT	CASSARSTDTQYF
.	TRBV28	.	TRBJ2-2	TGTGCCAGCAGTTTACCGCTGAAAGGAGTCTTTACCGGGGAGCTGTTTTTT	CASSLPLKGVFTGELFF
TRBD1	TRBV19	.	TRBJ1-5	TGTGCCAGTAGTCATGGGGACAGGGGAAACAGTCAGCCCCAGCATTTT	CASSHGDRGNSQPQHF
.	TRBV27	few	TRBJ1-1	TGTGCCAGCAGTTTCCTTGGCGGTCTTAACACTGAAGCTTTCTTT	CASSFLGGLNTEAFF
.	TRBV2	.	TRBJ1-5	TGTGCCAGCAGTGACCAGCAGCCCCAGCATTTT	CASSDQQPQHF
.	TRBV28	.	TRBJ2-3	TGTGCCAGCAGTTTCCAGGGAAGCACAGATACGCAGTATTTT	CASSFQGSTDTQYF
.	TRBV2	few	TRBJ1-2	TGTGCCAGCACGGAGCTTCTGGGGGCTTCGTATGGCTACACCTTC	CASTELLGASYGYTF
TRBD2	TRBV6-6	.	TRBJ2-7	TGTGCCAGCAGTTCTAGCGGGAGAACCTACGAGCAGTACTTC	CASSSSGRTYEQYF
.	TRBV4-1	.	TRBJ1-1	TGCGCCAGCAGCCGCCCAATGACGGGAGGCACTGAAGCTTTCTTT	CASSRPMTGGTEAFF
.	TRBV5-6	.	TRBJ2-3	TGTGCCAGCAGCTCCTTTTCCCTTTTGCGCCGTAACACAGATACGCAGTATTTT	CASSSFSLLRRNTDTQYF
TRBD1	TRBV2	.	TRBJ1-6	TGTGCCAGCAGGGTGGGGGACAGTAATAATTCACCCCTCCACTTT	CASRVGDSNNSPLHF